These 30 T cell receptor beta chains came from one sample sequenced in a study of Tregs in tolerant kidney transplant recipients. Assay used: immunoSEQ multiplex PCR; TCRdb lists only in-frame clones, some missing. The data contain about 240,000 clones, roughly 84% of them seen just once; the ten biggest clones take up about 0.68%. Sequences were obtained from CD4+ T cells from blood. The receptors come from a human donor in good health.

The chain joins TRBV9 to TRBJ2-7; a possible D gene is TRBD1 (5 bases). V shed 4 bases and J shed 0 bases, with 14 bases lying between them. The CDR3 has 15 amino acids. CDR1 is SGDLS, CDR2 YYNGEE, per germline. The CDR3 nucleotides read TGTGCCAGCAGCCCCCAGGGCCTGAGCTCCTACGAGCAGTACTTC. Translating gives CASSPQGLSSYEQYF.

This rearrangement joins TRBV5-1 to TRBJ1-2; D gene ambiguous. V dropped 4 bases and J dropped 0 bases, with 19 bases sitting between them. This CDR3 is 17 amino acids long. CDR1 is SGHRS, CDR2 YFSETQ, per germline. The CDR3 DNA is TGCGCCAGCAGCCCAGGAAGTCAGACCATAGCTAACTATGGCTACACCTTC. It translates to CASSPGSQTIANYGYTF.

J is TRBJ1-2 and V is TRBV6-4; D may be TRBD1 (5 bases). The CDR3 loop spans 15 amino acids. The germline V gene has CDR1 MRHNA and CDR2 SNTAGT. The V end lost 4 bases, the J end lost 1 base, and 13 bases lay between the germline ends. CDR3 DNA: TGTGCCAGCAGTGTGGAGCAGGGTGGTAACTATGGCTACACCTTC. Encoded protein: CASSVEQGGNYGYTF.

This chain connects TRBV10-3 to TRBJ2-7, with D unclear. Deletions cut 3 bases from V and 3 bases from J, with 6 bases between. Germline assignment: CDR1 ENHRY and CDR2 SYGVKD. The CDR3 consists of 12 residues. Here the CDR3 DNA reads TGTGCCATCAGTGAACACCACTACGAGCAGTACTTC. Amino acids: CAISEHHYEQYF.

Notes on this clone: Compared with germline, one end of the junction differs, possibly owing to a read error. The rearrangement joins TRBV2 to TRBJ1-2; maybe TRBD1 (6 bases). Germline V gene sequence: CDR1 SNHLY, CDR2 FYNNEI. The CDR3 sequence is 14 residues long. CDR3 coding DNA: TGTGCCAGCAGGGAAGGGGGTTCCTACTATGGCTACACCTTC. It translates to CASREGGSYYGYTF. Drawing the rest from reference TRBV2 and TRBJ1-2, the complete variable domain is EPEVTQTPSHQVTQMGQEVILRCVPISNHLYFYWYRQILGQKVEFLVSFYNNEISEKSEIFDDQFSVERPDGSNFTLKIRSTKLEDSAMYFCASREGGSYYGYTFGSGTRLTVV.

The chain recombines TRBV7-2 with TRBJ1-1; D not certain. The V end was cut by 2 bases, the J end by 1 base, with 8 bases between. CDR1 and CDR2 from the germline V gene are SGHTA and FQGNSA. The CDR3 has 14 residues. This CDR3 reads CASSLMPENTEAFF. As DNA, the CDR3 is TGTGCCAGCAGCTTAATGCCAGAGAACACTGAAGCTTTCTTT.

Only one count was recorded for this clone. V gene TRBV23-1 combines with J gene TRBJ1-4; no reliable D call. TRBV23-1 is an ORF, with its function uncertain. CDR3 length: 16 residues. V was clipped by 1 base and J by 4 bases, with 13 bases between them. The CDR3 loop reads CASSQFSNSRNEKLFF. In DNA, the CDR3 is TGCGCCAGCAGTCAATTTAGTAACAGCCGTAATGAAAAACTGTTTTTT.

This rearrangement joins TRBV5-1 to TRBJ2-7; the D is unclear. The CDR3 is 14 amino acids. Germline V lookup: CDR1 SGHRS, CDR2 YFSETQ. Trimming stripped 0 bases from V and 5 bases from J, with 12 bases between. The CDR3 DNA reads TGCGCCAGCAGCTTGGAGGCTAGGTTTGACGAGCAGTACTTC. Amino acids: CASSLEARFDEQYF.

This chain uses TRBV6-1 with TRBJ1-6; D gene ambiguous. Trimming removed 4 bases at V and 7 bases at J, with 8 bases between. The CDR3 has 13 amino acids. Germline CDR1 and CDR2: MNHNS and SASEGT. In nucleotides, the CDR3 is TGTGCCAGCAGTGTAGAGGCCAATTCACCCCTCCACTTT. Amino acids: CASSVEANSPLHF.

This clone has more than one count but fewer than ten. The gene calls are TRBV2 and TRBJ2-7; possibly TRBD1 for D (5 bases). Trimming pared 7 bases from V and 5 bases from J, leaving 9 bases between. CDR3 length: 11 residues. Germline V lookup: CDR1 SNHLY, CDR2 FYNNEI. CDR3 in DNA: TGTGCCAGCATCCGCAGGGACGAGCAGTACTTC. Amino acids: CASIRRDEQYF.

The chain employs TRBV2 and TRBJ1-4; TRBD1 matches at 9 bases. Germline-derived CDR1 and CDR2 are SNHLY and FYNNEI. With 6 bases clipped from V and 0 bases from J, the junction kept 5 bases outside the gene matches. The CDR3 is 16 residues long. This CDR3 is CASRGRQGATNEKLFF. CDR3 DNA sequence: TGTGCCAGCAGGGGAAGACAGGGGGCAACTAATGAAAAACTGTTTTTT.

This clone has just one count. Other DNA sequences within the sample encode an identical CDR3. The CDR3 is CASSSLTGGNTEAFF. The CDR3 DNA reads TGCGCCAGCAGCTCCCTGACGGGAGGGAACACTGAAGCTTTCTTT. The V call is TRBV5-1, the J call TRBJ1-1, with D uncertain. Germline values: CDR1 SGHRS, CDR2 YFSETQ. The CDR3 contains 15 residues. Trimming left V 3 bases short and J 1 base short, with 13 bases between.

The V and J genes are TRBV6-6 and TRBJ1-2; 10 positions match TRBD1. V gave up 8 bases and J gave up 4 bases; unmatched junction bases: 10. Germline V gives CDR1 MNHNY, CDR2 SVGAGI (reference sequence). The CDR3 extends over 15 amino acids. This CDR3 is CASGTPGQGSYGYTF. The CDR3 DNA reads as TGTGCCAGCGGAACTCCGGGACAGGGGAGCTATGGCTACACCTTC.

The DNA for the CDR3 is TGTGCCAGCAGCTCGAAGGACAGATACTCTGGAAACACCATATATTTT. Protein product: CASSSKDRYSGNTIYF. The genes are TRBV5-6 and TRBJ1-3; a weak D match, TRBD1 (6 bases). V was pared by 3 bases and J by 0 bases, with 13 bases between. Germline V gene data show CDR1 as SGHDT and CDR2 as YYEEEE. The CDR3 sequence is 16 residues long.

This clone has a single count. The CDR3 region is CASSPGLAGGPPNEQFF. The CDR3 DNA is TGTGCCAGCAGCCCGGGACTAGCGGGGGGGCCCCCCAATGAGCAGTTCTTC. The rearrangement joins TRBV2 to TRBJ2-1; 16 nucleotides agree with TRBD2. J lost 6 bases, V lost 6 bases, and 8 bases had no gene match. CDR1 and CDR2 (germline): SNHLY, FYNNEI. The CDR3 totals 17 residues.

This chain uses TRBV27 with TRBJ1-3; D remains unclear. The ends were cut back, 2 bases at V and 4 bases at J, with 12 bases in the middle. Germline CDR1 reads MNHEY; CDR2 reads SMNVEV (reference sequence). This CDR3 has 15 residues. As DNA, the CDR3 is TGTGCCAGCAGTTTAGGAGGAGGGTCGGGAAACACCATATATTTT. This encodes CASSLGGGSGNTIYF.

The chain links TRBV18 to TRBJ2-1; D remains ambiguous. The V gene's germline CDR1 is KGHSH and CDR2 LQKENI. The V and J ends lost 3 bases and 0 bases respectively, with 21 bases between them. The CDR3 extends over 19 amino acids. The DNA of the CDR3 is TGTGCCAGCTCACCCCTGCGTTCGTCGGGCCATAGCTCCTACAATGAGCAGTTCTTC. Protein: CASSPLRSSGHSSYNEQFF.

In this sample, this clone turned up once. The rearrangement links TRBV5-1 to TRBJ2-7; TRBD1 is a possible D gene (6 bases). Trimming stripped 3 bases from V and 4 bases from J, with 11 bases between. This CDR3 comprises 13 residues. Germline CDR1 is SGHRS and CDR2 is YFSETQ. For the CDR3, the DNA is TGCGCCAGCAGCTCACAGGGTTGGTACGAGCAGTACTTC. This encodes CASSSQGWYEQYF.

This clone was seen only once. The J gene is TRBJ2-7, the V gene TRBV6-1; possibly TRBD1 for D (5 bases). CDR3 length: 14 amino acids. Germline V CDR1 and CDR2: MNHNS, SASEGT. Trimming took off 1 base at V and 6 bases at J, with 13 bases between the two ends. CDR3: CASSEVTGQVEQYF. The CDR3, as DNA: TGTGCCAGCAGTGAAGTTACAGGTCAAGTCGAGCAGTACTTC.

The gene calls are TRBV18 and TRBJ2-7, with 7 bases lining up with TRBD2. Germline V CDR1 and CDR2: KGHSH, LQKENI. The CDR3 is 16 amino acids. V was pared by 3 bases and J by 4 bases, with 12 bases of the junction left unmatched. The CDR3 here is CASSPLGEGGPYEQYF. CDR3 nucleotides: TGTGCCAGCTCACCCCTAGGCGAGGGAGGGCCGTACGAGCAGTACTTC.

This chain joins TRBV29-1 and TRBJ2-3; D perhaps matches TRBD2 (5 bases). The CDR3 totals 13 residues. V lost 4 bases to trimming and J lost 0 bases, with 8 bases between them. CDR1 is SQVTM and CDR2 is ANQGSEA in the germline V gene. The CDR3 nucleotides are TGCAGCGTTGTAGGCGGGAGCACAGATACGCAGTATTTT. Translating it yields CSVVGGSTDTQYF.

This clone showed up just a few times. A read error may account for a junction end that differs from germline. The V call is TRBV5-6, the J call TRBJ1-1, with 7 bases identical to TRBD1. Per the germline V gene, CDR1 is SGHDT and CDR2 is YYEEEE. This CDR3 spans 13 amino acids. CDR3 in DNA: TGTGCCAGCAGTTTGGAACCGGGACAGAAAGCTTTCTTT. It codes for CASSLEPGQKAFF. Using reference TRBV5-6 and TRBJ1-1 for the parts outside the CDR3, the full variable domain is DAGVTQSPTHLIKTRGQQVTLRCSPKSGHDTVSWYQQALGQGPQFIFQYYEEEERQRGNFPDRFSGHQFPNYSSELNVNALLLGDSALYLCASSLEPGQKAFFGQGTRLTVV.

CDR3: CASSYSAGSEQYF. The CDR3 region has the DNA TGTGCCAGCAGTTACTCAGCGGGGAGCGAGCAGTACTTC. The chain couples TRBV6-5 to TRBJ2-7; 7 bases map to TRBD2. V shed 0 bases and J 6 bases; nucleotides not matched to a gene: 2. CDR3 length equals 13 residues. Germline assignment: CDR1 MNHEY and CDR2 SVGAGI.

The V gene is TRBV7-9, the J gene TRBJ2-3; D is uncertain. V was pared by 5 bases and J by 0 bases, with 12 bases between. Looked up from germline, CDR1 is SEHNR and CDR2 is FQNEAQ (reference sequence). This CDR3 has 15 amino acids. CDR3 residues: CASSQLDGSTDTQYF. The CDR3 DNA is TGTGCCAGCAGCCAATTGGACGGGAGCACAGATACGCAGTATTTT.

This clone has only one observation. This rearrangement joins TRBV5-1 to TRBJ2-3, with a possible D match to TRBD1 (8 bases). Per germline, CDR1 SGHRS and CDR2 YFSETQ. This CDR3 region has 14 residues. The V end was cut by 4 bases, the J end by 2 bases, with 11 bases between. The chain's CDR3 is CASSTGGVTDTQYF. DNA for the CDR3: TGCGCCAGCAGCACAGGGGGGGTCACAGATACGCAGTATTTT.

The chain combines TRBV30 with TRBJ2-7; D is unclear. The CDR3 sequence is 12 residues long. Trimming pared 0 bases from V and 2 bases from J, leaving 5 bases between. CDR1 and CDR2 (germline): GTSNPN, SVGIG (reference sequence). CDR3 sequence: CAWSVYPYEQYF. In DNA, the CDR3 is TGTGCCTGGAGTGTATATCCCTACGAGCAGTACTTC.

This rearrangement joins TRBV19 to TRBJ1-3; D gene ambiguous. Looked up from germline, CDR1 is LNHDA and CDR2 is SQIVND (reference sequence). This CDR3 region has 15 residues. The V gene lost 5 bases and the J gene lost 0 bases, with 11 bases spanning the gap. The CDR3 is CASSARTDSGNTIYF. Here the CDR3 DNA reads TGTGCCAGTAGTGCGCGGACGGACTCTGGAAACACCATATATTTT.

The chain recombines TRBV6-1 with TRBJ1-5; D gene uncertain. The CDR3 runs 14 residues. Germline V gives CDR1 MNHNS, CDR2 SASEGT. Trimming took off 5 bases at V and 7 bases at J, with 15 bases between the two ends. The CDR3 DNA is TGTGCCAGCAGTAATCCCCCCCCCGAGCAGCCCCAGCATTTT. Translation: CASSNPPPEQPQHF.

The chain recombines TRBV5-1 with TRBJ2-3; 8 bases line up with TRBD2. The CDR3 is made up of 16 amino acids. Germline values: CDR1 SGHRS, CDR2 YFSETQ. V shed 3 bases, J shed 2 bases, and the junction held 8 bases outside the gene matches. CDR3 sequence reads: CASSSDASGFTDTQYF. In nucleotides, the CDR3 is TGCGCCAGCAGCTCGGATGCTAGCGGGTTCACAGATACGCAGTATTTT.

The CDR3 region has the DNA TGTGCCATCAGTGAGTCCCAGGCAAACACTGAAGCTTTCTTT. Protein sequence: CAISESQANTEAFF. The chain couples TRBV10-3 to TRBJ1-1, with no clear D. The length of the CDR3 is 14 residues. Germline CDR1 and CDR2: ENHRY and SYGVKD. V was cut by 0 bases and J by 2 bases, with 7 bases left in between.